This entry is about one T cell receptor beta chain. Its cognate antigen has yet to be identified. Base quality data are lacking; no much larger clone is found one base away. The CDR3, from cysteine to phenylalanine, totals 16 residues. CDR3 DNA only is kept here, 48 bases in frame from base 1. CDR1 and CDR2, looked up from the germline V gene, are SGDLS and YYNGEE. Trimming leaves V shorter by 0 bases and J shorter by 2 bases, with the junction holding 6 bases beyond the gene matches. Samples from volunteer blood donors who had recovered from COVID-19 were contributed by a second Seattle source. Each collaborating institution followed its own protocols to collect whole blood in K2EDTA tubes. Collaborator samples were shipped for TCRbeta analysis as frozen whole blood, isolated PBMCs, or DNA extracted from either sample type. The immunoSEQ Assay, a bias-controlled multiplex PCR, was used to amplify TCRbeta CDR3 regions from genomic DNA. From the authors' description of their analysis: The number of nucleated cells in each sample was estimated from the amplification of reference gene primers within the assay. To quantify the absolute abundance of each unique TCRbeta CDR3 rearrangement, sequence reads were collapsed and filtered. For each sample, productive Simpson clonality was calculated by taking the square root of Simpson's diversity index across productive rearrangements. What TCRdb holds here is the immuneACCESS table cut down to in-frame rearrangements. Part of the clones is not present; checked against another copy, under half of the missing clones reflect an unresolved V gene, and the others are unexplained. Clone size and the V and J calls come from that table; the DNA yielded D and trimming. The table for this sample lists 180,000 or so clones; roughly 84% of them were counted only once. 0.95% to 1.5% of the sample lies in the top ten.

This sample is part of a study of blood T cell repertoires in COVID-19 (dated by TCRdb to the early 2020s). For context, the study as a whole: Samples from collaborators originated in the United States, Italy and Spain and spanned both the acute and convalescent phases of COVID-19. The material from the prospective study consisted of cDNA or gDNA derived from T cells, B-cell-depleted T cells, or PBMCs. The dataset comprised deeply sampled blood TCRbeta repertoires from subjects exposed to, actively infected with, or recovered from COVID-19. The repertoires were made available in a free public database intended to serve as a resource for research on the immune response to SARS-CoV-2. The samples were drawn from two sources: the first 160 participants of the ongoing ImmuneRACE study, and about 1,300 subjects contributed by 6 global collaborators. A de-identified subject ID, COVID-19 status, age in years and sex were almost always included in the sample metadata. HLA class I and class II types, where available, came from metadata supplied by the sample provider rather than from assay-based typing.

Study-wide conclusions, independent of this receptor: The quantity of clinical and demographic metadata differed by source and by participant and was supplied without curation.

This receptor was obtained from a man in his 60s who had recovered from COVID-19. What was sequenced was peripheral blood. The rearrangement joined TRBV9 to TRBJ2-3, with 7 middle bases fitting TRBD2. The CDR3 has the sequence CASSVGPGLPTDTQYF. The DNA sequence reads TGTGCCAGCAGCGTAGGTCCGGGACTACCCACAGATACGCAGTATTTT.